A single sample gave rise to the 9 T cell receptor beta chains below, sequenced in a study of blood T cell repertoires in COVID-19. Some clones are missing from TCRdb's copy, which holds only in-frame ones; the method was immunoSEQ multiplex PCR. The table has tens of thousands of clones, more than 80% seen once; the top ten hold roughly 16%. Sequencing input: peripheral blood. These receptors were taken from a human donor in a cohort sampled during active COVID-19.

This rearrangement joins TRBV10-3 to TRBJ2-7, with 11 positions matching TRBD2. After removal of 2 bases from V and 7 bases from J, the junction contained 4 bases not matched to a gene. The CDR3 has 14 amino acids. Germline V gene sequence: CDR1 ENHRY, CDR2 SYGVKD. DNA of the CDR3: TGTGCCATCAGTGAGATAGCGGGAGGGGTTGAGCAGTACTTC. Translated, it gives CAISEIAGGVEQYF.

V gene TRBV6-5 combines with J gene TRBJ1-5; unclear D gene. Germline CDR1 is MNHEY and CDR2 is SVGAGI. This CDR3 contains 13 residues. V was pared by 8 bases and J by 7 bases, with 15 bases between. The CDR3 sequence: CASSNEPPQPQHF. Here the CDR3 DNA reads TGTGCCAGCTCTAACGAACCGCCCCAGCCCCAGCATTTT.

The chain carries TRBV6-5 and TRBJ2-7; D gene ambiguous. This CDR3 comprises 13 residues. Trimming left V 6 bases short and J 1 base short, with 10 bases between. The germline CDR1 and CDR2 sequences are MNHEY and SVGAGI. This CDR3 is CASRPAGSYEQYF. CDR3 nucleotide sequence: TGTGCCAGCAGACCCGCCGGGTCCTACGAGCAGTACTTC.

V usage is TRBV5-1 and J usage is TRBJ2-1; the D gene is possibly TRBD2 (6 bases). The V end lost 7 bases, the J end lost 1 base, and 15 bases lay between the germline ends. The CDR3 loop spans 15 amino acids. Germline-derived CDR1 and CDR2 are SGHRS and YFSETQ. CDR3 loop: CASGERVGSYNEQFF. The CDR3 DNA reads TGCGCCAGCGGTGAGCGGGTTGGATCCTACAATGAGCAGTTCTTC. Drawing the rest from reference TRBV5-1 and TRBJ2-1, the complete variable domain is KAGVTQTPRYLIKTRGQQVTLSCSPISGHRSVSWYQQTPGQGLQFLFEYFSETQRNKGNFPGRFSGRQFSNSRSEMNVSTLELGDSALYLCASGERVGSYNEQFFGPGTRLTVL.

The chain couples TRBV6-6 to TRBJ1-2; maybe TRBD1 (5 bases). Trimming cost V 4 bases and J 3 bases, with 15 bases left between them. CDR1 MNHNY and CDR2 SVGAGI come from the germline V gene (reference sequence). There are 15 residues in the CDR3. The DNA for the CDR3 is TGTGCCAGCAGTTCCACCGGGGGTGCGGACTATGGCTACACCTTC. It yields the protein CASSSTGGADYGYTF.

This clone was counted once. This chain links TRBV24-1 with TRBJ1-1; 10 nucleotides line up with TRBD1. This CDR3 spans 20 amino acids. The junction had 12 bases not matched to a gene; V was cut back by 0 bases and J by 0 bases. CDR1 is KGHDR and CDR2 is SFDVKD in the germline V gene. CDR3 sequence reads: CATSDLRNPRQGAMNTEAFF. The CDR3, as DNA: TGTGCCACCAGTGATTTGAGGAATCCAAGACAGGGGGCGATGAACACTGAAGCTTTCTTT.

The rearrangement uses TRBV20-1 and TRBJ2-2; D is ambiguous. Germline-derived CDR1 and CDR2 are DFQATT and SNEGSKA (reference sequence). V was pared by 3 bases and J by 0 bases, with 5 bases between. This CDR3 is 13 amino acids long. This CDR3 reads CSASGANTGELFF. Written as DNA, the CDR3 is TGCAGTGCTAGTGGAGCGAACACCGGGGAGCTGTTTTTT.

V gene TRBV5-8 combines with J gene TRBJ2-7, with a tentative D call TRBD2 (6 bases). Trimming took 2 bases from V and 0 from J, leaving 18 bases between them. The CDR3 runs 17 residues. CDR1 and CDR2 from the germline V gene are SGHTS and YDEGEE. The CDR3 nucleotides read TGTGCCAGCAGCTTTGCTACCGGGACTGGCAGCTCCTACGAGCAGTACTTC. Its protein is CASSFATGTGSSYEQYF.

In its sample, this clone was seen once. The chain employs TRBV5-1 and TRBJ2-7, with 10 positions matching TRBD1. There are 14 residues in the CDR3. Germline V lookup: CDR1 SGHRS, CDR2 YFSETQ. Losses at the gene ends were 6 bases for V and 4 bases for J; bases not matched to a gene: 7. CDR3 amino acids: CASTPGTGVYEQYF. Here the CDR3 DNA reads TGCGCCAGCACCCCCGGGACAGGGGTTTACGAGCAGTACTTC.